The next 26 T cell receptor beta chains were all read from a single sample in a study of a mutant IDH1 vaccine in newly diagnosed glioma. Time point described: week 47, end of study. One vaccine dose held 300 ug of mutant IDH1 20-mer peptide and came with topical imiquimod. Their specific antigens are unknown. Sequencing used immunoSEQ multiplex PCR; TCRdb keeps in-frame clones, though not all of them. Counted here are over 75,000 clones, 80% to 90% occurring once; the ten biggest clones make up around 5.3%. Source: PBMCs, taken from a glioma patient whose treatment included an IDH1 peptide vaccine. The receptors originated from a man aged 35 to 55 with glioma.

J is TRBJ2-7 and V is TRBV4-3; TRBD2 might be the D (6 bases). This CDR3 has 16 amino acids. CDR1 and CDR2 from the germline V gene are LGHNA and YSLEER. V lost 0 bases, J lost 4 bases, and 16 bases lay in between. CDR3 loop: CASSQEARRERYEQYF. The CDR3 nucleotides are TGCGCCAGCAGCCAAGAAGCTAGGAGGGAGAGGTACGAGCAGTACTTC.

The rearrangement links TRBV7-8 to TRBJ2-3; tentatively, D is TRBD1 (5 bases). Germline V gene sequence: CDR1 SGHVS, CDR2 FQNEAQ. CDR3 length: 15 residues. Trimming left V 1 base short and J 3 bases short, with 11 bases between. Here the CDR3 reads CASSLDGAATDTQYF. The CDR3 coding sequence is TGTGCCAGCAGCTTAGATGGGGCTGCGACAGATACGCAGTATTTT.

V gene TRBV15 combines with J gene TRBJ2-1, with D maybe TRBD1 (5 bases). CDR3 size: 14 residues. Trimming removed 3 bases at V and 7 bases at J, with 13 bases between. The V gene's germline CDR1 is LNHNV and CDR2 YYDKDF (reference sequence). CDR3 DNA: TGTGCCACCAGCAGGAAAAAGACAGAAAATGAGCAGTTCTTC. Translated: CATSRKKTENEQFF.

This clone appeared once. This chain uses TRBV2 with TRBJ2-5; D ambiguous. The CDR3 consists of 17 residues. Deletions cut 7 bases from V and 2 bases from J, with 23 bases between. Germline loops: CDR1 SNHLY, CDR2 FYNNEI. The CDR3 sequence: CASIPADLELKQETQYF. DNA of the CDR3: TGTGCCAGCATCCCCGCCGATCTCGAATTGAAACAAGAGACCCAGTACTTC.

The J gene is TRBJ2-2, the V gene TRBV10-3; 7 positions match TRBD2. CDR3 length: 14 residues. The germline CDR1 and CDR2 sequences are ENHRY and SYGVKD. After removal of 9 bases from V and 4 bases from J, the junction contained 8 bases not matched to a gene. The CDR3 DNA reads TGTGCCATGAGCGGGACTCCGGGCACCGGGGAGCTGTTTTTT. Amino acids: CAMSGTPGTGELFF.

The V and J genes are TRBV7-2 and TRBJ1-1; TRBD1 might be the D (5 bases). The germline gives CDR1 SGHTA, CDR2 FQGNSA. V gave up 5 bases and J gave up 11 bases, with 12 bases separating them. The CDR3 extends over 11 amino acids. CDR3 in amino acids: CASSLTGGAFF. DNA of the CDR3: TGTGCCAGCAGCCTAACAGGTGGGGCTTTCTTT.

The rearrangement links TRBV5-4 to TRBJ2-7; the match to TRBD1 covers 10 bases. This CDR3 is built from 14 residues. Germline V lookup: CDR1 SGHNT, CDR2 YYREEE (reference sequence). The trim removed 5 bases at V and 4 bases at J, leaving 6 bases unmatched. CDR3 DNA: TGTGCCAGCAGTAAGGACAGGGGGGTTTACGAGCAGTACTTC. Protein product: CASSKDRGVYEQYF.

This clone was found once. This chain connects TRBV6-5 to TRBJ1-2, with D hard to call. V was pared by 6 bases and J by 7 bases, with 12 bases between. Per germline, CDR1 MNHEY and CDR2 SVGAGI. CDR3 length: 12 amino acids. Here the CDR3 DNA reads TGTGCCAGCAGGGCGGCAGGCAGTGGCTACACCTTC. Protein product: CASRAAGSGYTF.

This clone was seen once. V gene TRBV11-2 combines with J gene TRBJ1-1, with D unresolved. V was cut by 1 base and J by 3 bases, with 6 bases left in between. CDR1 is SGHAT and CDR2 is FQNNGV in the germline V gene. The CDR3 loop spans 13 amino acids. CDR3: CASSLVGYTEAFF. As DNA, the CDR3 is TGTGCCAGCAGCTTAGTAGGATACACTGAAGCTTTCTTT.

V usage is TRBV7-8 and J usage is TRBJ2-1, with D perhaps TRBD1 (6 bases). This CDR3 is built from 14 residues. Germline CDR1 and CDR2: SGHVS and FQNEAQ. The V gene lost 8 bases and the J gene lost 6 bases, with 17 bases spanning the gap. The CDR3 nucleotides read TGTGCCAGCTTAGGGCAGGGGAAGTCCAATGAGCAGTTCTTC. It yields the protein CASLGQGKSNEQFF.

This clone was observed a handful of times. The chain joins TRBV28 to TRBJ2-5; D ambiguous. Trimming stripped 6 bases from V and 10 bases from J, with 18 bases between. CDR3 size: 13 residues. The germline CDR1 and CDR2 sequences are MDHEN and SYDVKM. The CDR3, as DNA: TGTGCCAGCAGCTCCCCCGGTCCGGGCCACCAGTACTTC. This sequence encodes CASSSPGPGHQYF.

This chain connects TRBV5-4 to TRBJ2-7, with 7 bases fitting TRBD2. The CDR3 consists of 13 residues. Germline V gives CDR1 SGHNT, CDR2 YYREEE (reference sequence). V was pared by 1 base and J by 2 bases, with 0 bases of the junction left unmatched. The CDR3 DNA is TGTGCCAGCAGCTTGCGGGGGGCCTACGAGCAGTACTTC. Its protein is CASSLRGAYEQYF.

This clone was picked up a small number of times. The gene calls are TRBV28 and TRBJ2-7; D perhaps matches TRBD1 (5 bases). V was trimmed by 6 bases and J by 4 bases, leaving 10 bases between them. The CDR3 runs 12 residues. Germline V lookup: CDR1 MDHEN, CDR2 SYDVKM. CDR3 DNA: TGTGCCAGCAGAGCAGGGTTATACGAGCAGTACTTC. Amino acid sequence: CASRAGLYEQYF. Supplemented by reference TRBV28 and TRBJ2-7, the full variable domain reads DVKVTQSSRYLVKRTGEKVFLECVQDMDHENMFWYRQDPGLGLRLIYFSYDVKMKEKGDIPEGYSVSREKKERFSLILESASTNQTSMYLCASRAGLYEQYFGPGTRLTVT.

The DNA of the CDR3 is TGTGCCAGTCAGAGCGGGGAGCCCGGCCCCACGCAGTATTTT. Protein: CASQSGEPGPTQYF. This chain connects TRBV19 to TRBJ2-3, with 7 bases aligning to TRBD2. The CDR3 sequence is 14 residues long. Germline CDR1 LNHDA, CDR2 SQIVND (reference sequence). J gave up 9 bases and V 8 bases, and 14 bases lay outside the gene matches.

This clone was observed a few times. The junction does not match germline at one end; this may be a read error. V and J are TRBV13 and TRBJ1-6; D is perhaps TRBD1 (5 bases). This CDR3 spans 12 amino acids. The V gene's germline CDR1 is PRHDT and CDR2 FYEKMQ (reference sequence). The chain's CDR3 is CASSSSQGGKLF. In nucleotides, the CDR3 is TGTGCCAGCAGCTCATCTCAGGGAGGGAAACTCTTT.

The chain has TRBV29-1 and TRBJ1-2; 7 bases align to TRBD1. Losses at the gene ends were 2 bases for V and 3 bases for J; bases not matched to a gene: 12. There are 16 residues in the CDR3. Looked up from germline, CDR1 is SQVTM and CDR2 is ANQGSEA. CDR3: CSVEPGKTGSDYGYTF. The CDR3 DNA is TGCAGCGTTGAACCGGGAAAGACAGGGTCCGACTATGGCTACACCTTC.

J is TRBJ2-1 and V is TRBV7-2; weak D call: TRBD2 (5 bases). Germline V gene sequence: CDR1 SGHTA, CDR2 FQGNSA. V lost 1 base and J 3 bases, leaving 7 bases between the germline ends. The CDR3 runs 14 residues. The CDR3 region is CASSLVRDYNEQFF. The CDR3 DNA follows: TGTGCCAGCAGCTTAGTTCGGGACTACAATGAGCAGTTCTTC.

As DNA, the CDR3 is TGTGCCAGCAGCTTGTCAGGGGCCCGCTACGAGCAGTACTTC. Translated: CASSLSGARYEQYF. J is TRBJ2-7 and V is TRBV5-4; D may be TRBD1 (6 bases). V was clipped by 1 base and J by 3 bases, with 11 bases between them. Germline CDR1 is SGHNT and CDR2 is YYREEE (reference sequence). The CDR3 loop spans 14 amino acids.

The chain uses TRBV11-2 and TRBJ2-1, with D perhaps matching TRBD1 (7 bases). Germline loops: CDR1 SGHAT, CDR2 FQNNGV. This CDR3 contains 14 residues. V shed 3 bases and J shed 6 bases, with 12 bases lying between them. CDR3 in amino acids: CASSFVEGANEQFF. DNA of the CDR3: TGTGCCAGCAGCTTTGTGGAGGGGGCCAATGAGCAGTTCTTC.

The chain's CDR3 is CASSPQDRNWKETQYF. In DNA form, the CDR3 reads TGTGCCAGCTCACCACAGGACAGAAATTGGAAAGAGACCCAGTACTTC. The V gene is TRBV18, the J gene TRBJ2-5; maybe TRBD1 (6 bases). Germline-derived CDR1 and CDR2 are KGHSH and LQKENI. V lost 1 base, J lost 3 bases, and 15 bases lay in between. CDR3 length equals 16 residues.

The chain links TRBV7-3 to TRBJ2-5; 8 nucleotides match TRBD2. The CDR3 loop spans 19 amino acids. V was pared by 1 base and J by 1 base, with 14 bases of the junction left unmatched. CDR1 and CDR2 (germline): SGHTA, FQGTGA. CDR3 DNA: TGTGCCAGCAGCTTAAGGGGCCCTGGGGCGGGAGGCTCCCAAGAGACCCAGTACTTC. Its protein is CASSLRGPGAGGSQETQYF.

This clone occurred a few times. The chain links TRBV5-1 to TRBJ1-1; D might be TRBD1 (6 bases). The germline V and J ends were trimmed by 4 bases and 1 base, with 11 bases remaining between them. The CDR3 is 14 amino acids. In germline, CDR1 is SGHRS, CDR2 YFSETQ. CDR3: CASSRGGTNTEAFF. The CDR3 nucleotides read TGCGCCAGCAGCAGGGGGGGAACGAACACTGAAGCTTTCTTT. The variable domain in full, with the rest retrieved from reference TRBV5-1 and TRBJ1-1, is KAGVTQTPRYLIKTRGQQVTLSCSPISGHRSVSWYQQTPGQGLQFLFEYFSETQRNKGNFPGRFSGRQFSNSRSEMNVSTLELGDSALYLCASSRGGTNTEAFFGQGTRLTVV.

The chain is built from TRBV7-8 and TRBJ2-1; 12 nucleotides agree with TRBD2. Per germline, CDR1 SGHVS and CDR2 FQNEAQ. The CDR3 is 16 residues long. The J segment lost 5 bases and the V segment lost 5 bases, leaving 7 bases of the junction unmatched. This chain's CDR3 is CASSPPTSGRNNEQFF. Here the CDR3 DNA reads TGTGCCAGCAGCCCCCCGACTAGCGGGAGAAACAATGAGCAGTTCTTC.

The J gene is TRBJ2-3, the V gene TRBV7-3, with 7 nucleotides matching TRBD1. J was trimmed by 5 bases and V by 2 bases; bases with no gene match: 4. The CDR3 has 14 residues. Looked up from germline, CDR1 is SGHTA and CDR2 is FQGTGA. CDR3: CASSLAGGLDTQYF. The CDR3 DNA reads TGTGCCAGCAGCTTAGCAGGGGGATTAGATACGCAGTATTTT.

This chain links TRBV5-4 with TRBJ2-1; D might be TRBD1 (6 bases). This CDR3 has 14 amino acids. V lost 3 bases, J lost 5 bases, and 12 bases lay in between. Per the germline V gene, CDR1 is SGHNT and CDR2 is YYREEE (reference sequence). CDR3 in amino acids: CASSSGVGNNEQFF. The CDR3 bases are TGTGCCAGCAGCTCAGGGGTGGGAAACAATGAGCAGTTCTTC.

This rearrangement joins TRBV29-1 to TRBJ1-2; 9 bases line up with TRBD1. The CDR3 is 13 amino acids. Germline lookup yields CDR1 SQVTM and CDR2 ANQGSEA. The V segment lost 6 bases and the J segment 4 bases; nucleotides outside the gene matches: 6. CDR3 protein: CSVDGTGPYGYTF. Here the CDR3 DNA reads TGCAGCGTAGATGGGACAGGGCCCTATGGCTACACCTTC. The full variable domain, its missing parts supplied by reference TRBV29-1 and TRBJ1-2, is SAVISQKPSRDICQRGTSLTIQCQVDSQVTMMFWYRQQPGQSLTLIATANQGSEATYESGFVIDKFPISRPNLTFSTLTVSNMSPEDSSIYLCSVDGTGPYGYTFGSGTRLTVV.